This TCR beta chain appears in the sequencing data of a study of shared clonotypes between healthy human individuals. Study background: The plates for each donor numbered three CD4 naive, three CD4 memory, two CD8 naive and one CD8 memory.

Sequenced by immunoSEQ multiplex PCR; TCRdb stores in-frame clones only, minus some. Of some 1 million clones in the sample, 70% to 80% are singletons; the top ten hold roughly 1.5%. This clone has more than one count but fewer than ten. The germline V gene has CDR1 MNHEY and CDR2 SVGAGI. Trimming removed 4 bases from V and 16 bases from J, with 14 bases in between. This CDR3 region has 11 residues. The TCR was taken from a man aged 18 to 30 in good health. The rearrangement joins TRBV6-5 to TRBJ2-4, with a tentative D call TRBD2 (5 bases). Sequenced sample: memory CD4+ T cells sorted from blood. Regarding subset: CD45RA-negative fraction. Written as DNA, the CDR3 is TGTGCCAGCAGTTTAGACTACCCGCCTTACTTC. Protein product: CASSLDYPPYF.